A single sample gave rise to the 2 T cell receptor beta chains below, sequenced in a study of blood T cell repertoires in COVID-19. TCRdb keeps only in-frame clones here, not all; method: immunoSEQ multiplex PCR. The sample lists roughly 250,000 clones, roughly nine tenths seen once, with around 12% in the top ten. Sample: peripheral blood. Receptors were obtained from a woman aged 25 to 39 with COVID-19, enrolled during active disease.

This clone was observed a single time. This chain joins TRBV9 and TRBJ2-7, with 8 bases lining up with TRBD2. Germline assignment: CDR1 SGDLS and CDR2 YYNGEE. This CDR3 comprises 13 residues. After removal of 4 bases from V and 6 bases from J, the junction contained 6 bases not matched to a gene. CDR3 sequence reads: CASSRGLAREQYF. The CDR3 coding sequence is TGTGCCAGCAGCCGTGGACTAGCCCGCGAGCAGTACTTC. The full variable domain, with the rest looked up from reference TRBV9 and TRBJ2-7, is DSGVTQTPKHLITATGQRVTLRCSPRSGDLSVYWYQQSLDQGLQFLIQYYNGEERAKGNILERFSAQQFPDLHSELNLSSLELGDSALYFCASSRGLAREQYFGPGTRLTVT.

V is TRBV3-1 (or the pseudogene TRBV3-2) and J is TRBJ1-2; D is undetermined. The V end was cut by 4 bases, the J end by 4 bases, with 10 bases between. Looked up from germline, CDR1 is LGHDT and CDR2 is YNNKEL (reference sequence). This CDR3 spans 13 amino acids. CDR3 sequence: CASSPVSSYGYTF. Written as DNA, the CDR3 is TGTGCCAGCAGCCCCGTCTCTTCCTATGGCTACACCTTC.